This TCR beta chain was retrieved from a study of brain metastases from non-small cell lung cancer. Germline-derived CDR1 and CDR2 are SGHTA and FQGNSA. V lost 6 bases and J lost 3; bases outside the gene matches: 5. There are 15 residues in the CDR3. Sequencing was performed with immunoSEQ multiplex PCR; in TCRdb, only in-frame clones are kept and a portion is missing. The repertoire holds about 2,000 clones, with 83% as singletons. The chain links TRBV7-2 to TRBJ2-2, with 9 bases matching TRBD1. The sequenced material came from tumor-adjacent normal tissue. The TCR sequence derives from a donor over 35 with non-small cell lung cancer. CDR3 sequence reads: CASRGQGGDTGELFF. The CDR3 DNA follows: TGTGCCAGCAGGGGACAGGGAGGGGACACCGGGGAGCTGTTTTTT.